What follows are 29 T cell receptor beta chains derived from one specimen sequenced in a study of chemoradiotherapy in HPV16-positive cancers. Only in-frame clones appear in the TCRdb table, and some are missing; sequencing was by immunoSEQ multiplex PCR. The profile shows about 10,000 clones, about 83% of them singletons. This sample comprised blood, obtained from a patient who underwent chemoradiotherapy. These receptors were taken from a human donor with HPV-associated anogenital cancer.

The chain combines TRBV6-5 with TRBJ2-6, with a possible D match to TRBD2 (5 bases). V lost 10 bases, J lost 4 bases, and 11 bases lay in between. The CDR3 is made up of 13 amino acids. Germline loops: CDR1 MNHEY, CDR2 SVGAGI. Written as DNA, the CDR3 is TGTGCCACCGGGGAGACCGGGGCCAACGTCCTGACTTTC. Translating gives CATGETGANVLTF.

The rearrangement uses TRBV10-3 and TRBJ2-1; 11 nucleotides match TRBD1. The CDR3 runs to 16 residues. CDR1 and CDR2 (germline): ENHRY, SYGVKD. The junction had 7 bases not matched to a gene; V was cut back by 2 bases and J by 7 bases. The CDR3 spells CAISEADGTGGNEQFF. The CDR3 DNA sequence: TGTGCCATCAGTGAGGCCGACGGGACAGGGGGAAATGAGCAGTTCTTC.

This clone has a single count. J is TRBJ2-3 and V is TRBV13; 8 bases are a match to TRBD2. The CDR3 is made up of 16 amino acids. V shed 4 bases, J shed 1 base, and the junction held 7 bases outside the gene matches. CDR1 is PRHDT and CDR2 is FYEKMQ in the germline V gene (reference sequence). The CDR3 is CASSSRSGGGTDTQYF. CDR3 DNA sequence: TGTGCCAGCAGCTCCAGAAGCGGGGGAGGCACAGATACGCAGTATTTT.

The V and J genes are TRBV12-5 and TRBJ1-1; D may be TRBD1 (6 bases). The CDR3 runs 15 residues. V gave up 2 bases and J gave up 5 bases, with 15 bases separating them. From germline, CDR1 is LGHNT and CDR2 FRNRAP. The CDR3 region has the DNA TGTGCTAGTGGTTTGTCCACAGGGTCCTATACTGAAGCTTTCTTT. Protein sequence: CASGLSTGSYTEAFF.

V gene TRBV15 combines with J gene TRBJ2-2; a possible D gene is TRBD1 (5 bases). Germline CDR1 and CDR2: LNHNV and YYDKDF (reference sequence). Trimming pared 7 bases from V and 1 base from J, leaving 19 bases between. This CDR3 has 17 amino acids. The CDR3 coding sequence is TGTGCCACCACCGAGATGGCTAGGGGTCGGAACACCGGGGAGCTGTTTTTT. It encodes CATTEMARGRNTGELFF. The full variable domain, completed using reference TRBV15 and TRBJ2-2, is DAMVIQNPRYQVTQFGKPVTLSCSQTLNHNVMYWYQQKSSQAPKLLFHYYDKDFNNEADTPDNFQSRRPNTSFCFLDIRSPGLGDTAMYLCATTEMARGRNTGELFFGEGSRLTVL.

The CDR3 region has the DNA TGTGCCAGCAGCTTAGGGGCGGGGGATAGCAATCAGCCCCAGCATTTT. Translating gives CASSLGAGDSNQPQHF. The chain recombines TRBV11-2 with TRBJ1-5; D perhaps matches TRBD1 (5 bases). The V and J ends lost 1 base and 0 bases respectively, with 10 bases between them. The CDR3 is made up of 16 amino acids. CDR1 is SGHAT, CDR2 FQNNGV, per germline.

This clone turned up a few times. CDR3: CASRQPSGTAYGYTF. Written as DNA, the CDR3 is TGTGCCAGCAGGCAACCCTCCGGGACAGCATATGGCTACACCTTC. This rearrangement joins TRBV6-5 to TRBJ1-2, with 7 nucleotides matching TRBD1. The CDR3 length is 15 residues. Trimming cost V 6 bases and J 5 bases; bases outside gene matches: 12. In germline, CDR1 is MNHEY, CDR2 SVGAGI.

The J gene is TRBJ2-3, the V gene TRBV7-8; possibly TRBD2 for D (6 bases). CDR1 and CDR2 (germline): SGHVS, FQNEAQ. The CDR3 totals 17 residues. The V end lost 2 bases, the J end lost 3 bases, and 18 bases lay between the germline ends. This CDR3 is CASSLILSAGTTDTQYF. In DNA, the CDR3 is TGTGCCAGCAGCTTAATCCTGTCGGCGGGGACTACAGATACGCAGTATTTT.

This clone showed up just once. This rearrangement joins TRBV6-6 to TRBJ1-1; a weak D match, TRBD1 (5 bases). The V end lost 6 bases, the J end lost 5 bases, and 19 bases lay between the germline ends. Germline V gene lookup returns CDR1 MNHNY and CDR2 SVGAGI (reference sequence). The CDR3 spans 15 residues. The CDR3, as DNA: TGTGCCAGCAGCCCTCCGGGGGGGGAGAGGACTGAAGCTTTCTTT. Its translation is CASSPPGGERTEAFF.

CDR3: CASSVAAAGTDTQYF. The CDR3 bases are TGTGCCAGCAGCGTAGCTGCAGCAGGGACAGATACGCAGTATTTT. The rearrangement joins TRBV9 to TRBJ2-3, with a weak D call TRBD1 (5 bases). V gave up 0 bases and J gave up 3 bases, with 11 bases separating them. The CDR3 is 15 residues long. Germline V gene lookup returns CDR1 SGDLS and CDR2 YYNGEE.

The CDR3 protein is CASSYTANTEAFF. The CDR3 DNA follows: TGTGCCAGCAGTTATACAGCGAACACTGAAGCTTTCTTT. The V call is TRBV6-5, the J call TRBJ1-1; D is uncertain. Germline V gene lookup returns CDR1 MNHEY and CDR2 SVGAGI. This CDR3 is 13 amino acids long. Trimming shortened V by 3 bases and J by 1 base, and 6 bases separated the two germline ends.

The rearrangement links TRBV27 to TRBJ1-1, with a tentative D call TRBD1 (5 bases). V lost 6 bases to trimming and J lost 3 bases, with 14 bases between them. The CDR3 length is 14 residues. CDR1 and CDR2 (germline): MNHEY, SMNVEV (reference sequence). In nucleotides, the CDR3 is TGTGCCAGCAGCTCCACCGGGACTCACACTGAAGCTTTCTTT. It yields the protein CASSSTGTHTEAFF.

The V and J genes are TRBV7-2 and TRBJ1-5; TRBD1 might be the D (6 bases). Germline CDR1 is SGHTA and CDR2 is FQGNSA. V was clipped by 3 bases and J by 4 bases, with 16 bases between them. The CDR3 is 16 residues long. The CDR3 protein is CASSFRGGGRNQPQHF. DNA for the CDR3: TGTGCCAGCAGCTTCAGGGGAGGTGGACGGAATCAGCCCCAGCATTTT.

V is TRBV6-5 and J is TRBJ2-1; TRBD2 agrees at 10 bases. V lost 2 bases and J lost 4; bases outside the gene matches: 5. There are 16 residues in the CDR3. Germline CDR1 is MNHEY and CDR2 is SVGAGI. CDR3 protein: CASSYTGLADYNEQFF. DNA of the CDR3: TGTGCCAGCAGTTACACCGGACTAGCGGATTACAATGAGCAGTTCTTC.

The chain carries TRBV19 and TRBJ2-1, with TRBD2 matching 8 bases. Germline values: CDR1 LNHDA, CDR2 SQIVND (reference sequence). Germline trimming cut 10 bases from V and 6 bases from J; bases unmatched to any gene: 8. The CDR3 spans 13 residues. CDR3 sequence (DNA): TGTGCCAACCCAGCGGGGGACGGCAATGAGCAGTTCTTC. Its protein is CANPAGDGNEQFF.

V usage is TRBV4-1 and J usage is TRBJ2-7; D is possibly TRBD1 (5 bases). The CDR3 consists of 15 residues. The germline gives CDR1 MGHRA, CDR2 YSYEKL. Trimming cost V 1 base and J 5 bases, with 15 bases left between them. CDR3 bases: TGCGCCAGCAGCCAAGGTTCACAGGTCGGCCACGAGCAGTACTTC. Translating gives CASSQGSQVGHEQYF.

The V and J genes are TRBV1 and TRBJ1-1. TRBV1 is tagged as a pseudogene. This CDR3 is built from 16 residues. In DNA form, the CDR3 reads TGCACCAGCAGGTACTTAGCGGACACCTTGAACACTGAAGCTTTCTTT. Translation: CTSRYLADTLNTEAFF.

The chain joins TRBV5-1 to TRBJ1-1; D is undetermined. Trimming removed 0 bases from V and 4 bases from J, with 10 bases in between. Germline CDR1 is SGHRS and CDR2 is YFSETQ. The CDR3 has 14 residues. Written as DNA, the CDR3 is TGCGCCAGCAGCTTGGTTCCGGCGTCCACTGAAGCTTTCTTT. It translates to CASSLVPASTEAFF.

This clone showed up just once. The chain combines TRBV2 with TRBJ2-2, with TRBD2 matching over 8 bases. Germline-derived CDR1 and CDR2 are SNHLY and FYNNEI. J gave up 4 bases and V 2 bases, and 6 bases lay outside the gene matches. The CDR3 extends over 16 amino acids. CDR3 loop: CASSESGGAGTGELFF. CDR3 DNA: TGTGCCAGCAGTGAATCGGGGGGGGCTGGCACCGGGGAGCTGTTTTTT.

J is TRBJ2-7 and V is TRBV11-2; 8 nucleotides align to TRBD2. Trimming at V came to 3 bases and at J to 5 bases, leaving 3 bases not matched to a gene. The CDR3 is 13 amino acids. CDR1 and CDR2 (germline): SGHAT, FQNNGV. Here the CDR3 DNA reads TGTGCCAGCAGCTTCACGGGGGGGGACGAGCAGTACTTC. Protein sequence: CASSFTGGDEQYF.

This chain uses TRBV29-1 with TRBJ1-3, with D uncertain. V was trimmed by 3 bases and J by 8 bases, leaving 14 bases between them. This CDR3 contains 13 residues. Germline V gene sequence: CDR1 SQVTM, CDR2 ANQGSEA. CDR3 sequence (DNA): TGCAGCGTTGACCTACCCCCGGGAGACACCATATATTTT. It encodes CSVDLPPGDTIYF.

The chain carries TRBV11-1 and TRBJ2-3, with D maybe TRBD1 (7 bases). CDR1 is SGHAT, CDR2 FQDESV, per germline (reference sequence). CDR3 length equals 18 residues. V was cut by 0 bases and J by 6 bases, with 22 bases left in between. The CDR3 DNA follows: TGTGCCAGCAGCTTAGCGTTCCAGGGGGGATATATCAGCGATACGCAGTATTTT. Its protein is CASSLAFQGGYISDTQYF.

The chain carries TRBV11-3 and TRBJ2-7, with 9 bases fitting TRBD2. This CDR3 spans 18 amino acids. Germline CDR1 SGHNT, CDR2 YENEEA. V lost 5 bases, J lost 2 bases, and 16 bases stayed unmatched. Written as DNA, the CDR3 is TGTGCCAGCAGCCCCGACGCCCCCAGCGGGGGGATCGCCTACGAGCAGTACTTC. Protein: CASSPDAPSGGIAYEQYF.

J is TRBJ1-4 and V is TRBV10-1; possibly TRBD1 for D (5 bases). The V gene's germline CDR1 is WNHNN and CDR2 SYGVQD (reference sequence). Deletions cut 4 bases from V and 4 bases from J, with 10 bases between. This CDR3 comprises 14 residues. DNA of the CDR3: TGCGCCAGCAGTGTTTACAGGCTTAATGAAAAACTGTTTTTT. It yields the protein CASSVYRLNEKLFF.

V gene TRBV30 combines with J gene TRBJ1-2, with TRBD1 identical over 11 bases. From germline, CDR1 is GTSNPN and CDR2 SVGIG (reference sequence). The V and J ends lost 8 bases and 6 bases, in that order; junction bases with no gene match: 8. The CDR3 runs 13 residues. As DNA, the CDR3 is TGTGCCAGATGGACAGGGGGCTCCGATGGCTACACCTTC. Translated: CARWTGGSDGYTF.

The J gene is TRBJ2-5, the V gene TRBV5-1, with TRBD2 matching over 11 bases. This CDR3 is 18 amino acids long. V lost 0 bases and J lost 0; bases outside the gene matches: 7. Germline V CDR1 and CDR2: SGHRS, YFSETQ. The CDR3 loop is CASSLGLAGGPDQETQYF. The CDR3 DNA reads TGCGCCAGCAGCTTGGGTTTAGCGGGGGGGCCTGACCAAGAGACCCAGTACTTC.

This chain connects TRBV6-1 to TRBJ2-5; D remains unclear. Per germline, CDR1 MNHNS and CDR2 SASEGT. Trimming shortened V by 2 bases and J by 1 base, and 8 bases separated the two germline ends. There are 14 residues in the CDR3. CDR3 DNA sequence: TGTGCCAGCAGTGAACGAAGTAGCCAAGAGACCCAGTACTTC. The encoded protein is CASSERSSQETQYF.

The chain joins TRBV7-8 to TRBJ1-1, with a possible D match to TRBD1 (6 bases). This CDR3 contains 16 residues. Trimming removed 2 bases from V and 0 bases from J, with 13 bases in between. In germline, CDR1 is SGHVS, CDR2 FQNEAQ. CDR3 DNA: TGTGCCAGCAGCTTAAGACAGGCGACGATGAACACTGAAGCTTTCTTT. It yields the protein CASSLRQATMNTEAFF.

The chain joins TRBV7-3 to TRBJ2-1, with 10 bases matching TRBD1. This CDR3 contains 16 residues. Germline V CDR1 and CDR2: SGHTA, FQGTGA. Unmatched junction bases numbered 10, after V lost 5 bases and J lost 6 bases. The CDR3 DNA reads as TGTGCCAGCAGCGATTACGGACAGGGGGTGGGCAATGAGCAGTTCTTC. This sequence encodes CASSDYGQGVGNEQFF. Drawing the rest from reference TRBV7-3 and TRBJ2-1, the complete variable domain is GAGVSQTPSNKVTEKGKYVELRCDPISGHTALYWYRQSLGQGPEFLIYFQGTGAADDSGLPNDRFFAVRPEGSVSTLKIQRTERGDSAVYLCASSDYGQGVGNEQFFGPGTRLTVL.